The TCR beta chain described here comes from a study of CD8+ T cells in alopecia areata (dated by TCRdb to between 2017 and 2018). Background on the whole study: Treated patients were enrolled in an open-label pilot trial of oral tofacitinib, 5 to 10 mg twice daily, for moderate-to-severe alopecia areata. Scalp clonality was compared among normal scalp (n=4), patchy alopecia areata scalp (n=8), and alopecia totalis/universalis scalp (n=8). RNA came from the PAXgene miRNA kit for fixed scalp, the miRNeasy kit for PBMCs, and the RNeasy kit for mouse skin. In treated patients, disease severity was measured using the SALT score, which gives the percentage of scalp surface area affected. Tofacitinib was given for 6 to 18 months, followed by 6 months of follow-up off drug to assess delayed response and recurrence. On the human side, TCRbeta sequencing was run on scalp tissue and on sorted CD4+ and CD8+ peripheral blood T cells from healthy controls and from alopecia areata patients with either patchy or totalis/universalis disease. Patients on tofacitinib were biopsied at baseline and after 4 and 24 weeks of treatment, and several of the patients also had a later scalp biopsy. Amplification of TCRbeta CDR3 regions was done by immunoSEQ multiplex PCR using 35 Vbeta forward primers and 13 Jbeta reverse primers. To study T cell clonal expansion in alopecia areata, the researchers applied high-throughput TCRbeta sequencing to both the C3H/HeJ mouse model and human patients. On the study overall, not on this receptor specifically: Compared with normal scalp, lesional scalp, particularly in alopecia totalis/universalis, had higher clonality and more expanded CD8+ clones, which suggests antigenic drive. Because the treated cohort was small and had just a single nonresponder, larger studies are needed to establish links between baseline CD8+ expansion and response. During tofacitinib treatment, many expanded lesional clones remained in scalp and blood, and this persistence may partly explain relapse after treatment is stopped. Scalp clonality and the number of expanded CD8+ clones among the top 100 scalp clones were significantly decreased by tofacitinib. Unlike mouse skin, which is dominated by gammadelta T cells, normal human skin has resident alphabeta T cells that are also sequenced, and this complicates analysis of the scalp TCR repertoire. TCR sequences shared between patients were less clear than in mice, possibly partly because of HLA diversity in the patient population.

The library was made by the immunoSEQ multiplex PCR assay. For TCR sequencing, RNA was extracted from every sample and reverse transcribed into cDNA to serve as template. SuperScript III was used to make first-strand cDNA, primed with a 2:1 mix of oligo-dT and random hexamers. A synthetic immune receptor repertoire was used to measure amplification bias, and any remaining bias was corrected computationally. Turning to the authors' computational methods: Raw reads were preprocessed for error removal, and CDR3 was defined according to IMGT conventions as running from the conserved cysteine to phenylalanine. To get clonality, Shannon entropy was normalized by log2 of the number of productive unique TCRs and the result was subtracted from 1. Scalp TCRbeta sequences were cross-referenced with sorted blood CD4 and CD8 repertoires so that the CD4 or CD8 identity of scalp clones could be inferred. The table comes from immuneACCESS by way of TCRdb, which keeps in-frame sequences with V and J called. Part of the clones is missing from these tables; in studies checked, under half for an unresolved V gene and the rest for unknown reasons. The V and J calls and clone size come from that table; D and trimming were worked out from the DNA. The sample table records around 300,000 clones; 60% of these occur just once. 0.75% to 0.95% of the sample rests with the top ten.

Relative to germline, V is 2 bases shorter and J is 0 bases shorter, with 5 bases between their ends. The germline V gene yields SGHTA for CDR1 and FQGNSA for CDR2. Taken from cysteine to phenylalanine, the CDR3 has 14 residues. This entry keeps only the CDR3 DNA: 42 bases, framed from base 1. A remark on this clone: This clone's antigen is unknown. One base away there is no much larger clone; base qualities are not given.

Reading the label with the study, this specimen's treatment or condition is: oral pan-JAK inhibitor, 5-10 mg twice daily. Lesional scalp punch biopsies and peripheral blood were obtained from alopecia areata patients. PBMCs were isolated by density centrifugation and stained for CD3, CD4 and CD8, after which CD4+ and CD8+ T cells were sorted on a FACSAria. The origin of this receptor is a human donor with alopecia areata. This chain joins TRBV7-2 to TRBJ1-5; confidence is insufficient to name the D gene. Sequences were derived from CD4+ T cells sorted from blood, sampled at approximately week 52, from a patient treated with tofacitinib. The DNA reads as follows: TGTGCCAGCAGCTTAACAGTTAGCAATCAGCCCCAGCATTTT. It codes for CASSLTVSNQPQHF.